A single sample is the source of the 22 T cell receptor beta chains below, sequenced in a study of T cell clones after liver transplantation. Profiled with immunoSEQ multiplex PCR; TCRdb holds only in-frame clones, not every one. The repertoire holds about 75,000 clones, with roughly 80% as singletons. The sample was CD4+ T cells from blood, taken 48 months after liver transplant. Every receptor here comes from a human patient who received a liver transplant. Some T cells may arise from the graft donor.

The rearrangement links TRBV29-1 to TRBJ2-7; TRBD2 aligns across 10 bases. CDR3 size: 14 residues. The germline CDR1 and CDR2 sequences are SQVTM and ANQGSEA. V shed 7 bases and J 6 bases; nucleotides not matched to a gene: 12. DNA of the CDR3: TGCAGCGGAGTCCTACTAGCGGGAAGCCGCGAGCAGTACTTC. It codes for CSGVLLAGSREQYF.

The rearrangement uses TRBV18 and TRBJ1-4; D is uncertain. The length of the CDR3 is 14 residues. In germline, CDR1 is KGHSH, CDR2 LQKENI. Trimming stripped 2 bases from V and 4 bases from J, with 8 bases between. The CDR3 nucleotides are TGTGCCAGCTCACCAGGACGGAATAATGAAAAACTGTTTTTT. Its protein is CASSPGRNNEKLFF.

This clone was detected only once. The V gene is TRBV7-9, the J gene TRBJ1-1; no reliable D call. The CDR3 covers 13 residues. CDR1 and CDR2 from the germline V gene are SEHNR and FQNEAQ (reference sequence). Trimming removed 3 bases at V and 2 bases at J, with 7 bases between. CDR3 sequence reads: CASSFGSNTEAFF. Written as DNA, the CDR3 is TGTGCCAGCAGCTTTGGCAGCAACACTGAAGCTTTCTTT. The full variable domain, its missing parts supplied by reference TRBV7-9 and TRBJ1-1, is DTGVSQNPRHKITKRGQNVTFRCDPISEHNRLYWYRQTLGQGPEFLTYFQNEAQLEKSRLLSDRFSAERPKGSFSTLEIQRTEQGDSAMYLCASSFGSNTEAFFGQGTRLTVV.

This sequence joins TRBV19 and TRBJ2-7; 7 bases are shared with TRBD1. The V segment lost 5 bases and the J segment 3 bases; nucleotides outside the gene matches: 10. The germline CDR1 and CDR2 sequences are LNHDA and SQIVND (reference sequence). CDR3 size: 15 residues. CDR3 amino acids: CASSSQGQTFYEQYF. In DNA form, the CDR3 reads TGTGCCAGTAGTTCGCAGGGACAGACCTTCTACGAGCAGTACTTC.

The chain recombines TRBV5-6 with TRBJ2-2, with 11 bases identical to TRBD1. The CDR3 spans 16 residues. Germline values: CDR1 SGHDT, CDR2 YYEEEE. With 2 bases clipped from V and 6 bases from J, the junction kept 6 bases outside the gene matches. CDR3 DNA: TGTGCCAGCAGCTTACCGGGACAGGGGGTTGCCGGGGAGCTGTTTTTT. Protein product: CASSLPGQGVAGELFF.

This clone was detected once. The chain links TRBV19 to TRBJ2-3; weak D call: TRBD2 (5 bases). Trimming took off 7 bases at V and 2 bases at J, with 13 bases between the two ends. This CDR3 has 14 residues. Germline CDR1 reads LNHDA; CDR2 reads SQIVND (reference sequence). CDR3 in amino acids: CASKSAGNTDTQYF. The CDR3, as DNA: TGTGCCAGTAAGAGTGCGGGTAACACAGATACGCAGTATTTT.

The chain uses TRBV20-1 and TRBJ1-4, with D possibly matching TRBD1 (5 bases). CDR1 is DFQATT, CDR2 SNEGSKA, per germline (reference sequence). Between the trimmed V and J ends, which lost 1 base and 8 bases, there was a span of 5 bases. This CDR3 spans 11 amino acids. The CDR3 DNA follows: TGCAGTGCTAGAGGGGGGGAAAAACTGTTTTTT. It is translated as CSARGGEKLFF.

This clone has only one observation. V usage is TRBV7-9 and J usage is TRBJ2-7; TRBD1 matches at 8 bases. Germline CDR1 and CDR2: SEHNR and FQNEAQ (reference sequence). V shed 5 bases and J 2 bases; nucleotides not matched to a gene: 8. The CDR3 runs 15 residues. CDR3 DNA sequence: TGTGCCAGCAGCGCACGGACAGGGCGCCCCTACGAGCAGTACTTC. The encoded protein is CASSARTGRPYEQYF.

The chain combines TRBV7-9 with TRBJ2-1, with D possibly matching TRBD2 (6 bases). Germline V CDR1 and CDR2: SEHNR, FQNEAQ (reference sequence). This CDR3 spans 13 amino acids. Trimming shortened V by 3 bases and J by 6 bases, and 9 bases separated the two germline ends. The CDR3 loop is CASSLGTFNEQFF. The CDR3 DNA sequence: TGTGCCAGCAGCTTGGGGACTTTCAATGAGCAGTTCTTC.

This clone is a singleton in its sample. The chain's CDR3 is CASTLSMTSAGYTF. CDR3 DNA: TGTGCCAGCACCCTAAGTATGACATCGGCGGGCTACACCTTC. The chain recombines TRBV28 with TRBJ1-2; the D is unclear. The germline gives CDR1 MDHEN, CDR2 SYDVKM. CDR3 length: 14 residues. Trimming shortened V by 7 bases and J by 8 bases, and 20 bases separated the two germline ends.

V gene TRBV4-2 combines with J gene TRBJ2-3; 8 bases align to TRBD2. This CDR3 is built from 17 residues. V was pared by 3 bases and J by 0 bases, with 8 bases of the junction left unmatched. CDR1 is LGHNA and CDR2 is YNFKEQ in the germline V gene. DNA of the CDR3: TGTGCCAGCAGCCAGGCCGGCGGGGGGAGTAGCACAGATACGCAGTATTTT. Encoded protein: CASSQAGGGSSTDTQYF.

The chain links TRBV11-2 to TRBJ2-1; D is possibly TRBD1 or TRBD2 (5 bases each). Germline CDR1 SGHAT, CDR2 FQNNGV. The CDR3 spans 14 residues. Between the trimmed V and J ends, which lost 3 bases and 6 bases, there was a span of 12 bases. DNA of the CDR3: TGTGCCAGCAGCTTTCCGGGACGAGGCAATGAGCAGTTCTTC. Its translation: CASSFPGRGNEQFF. The whole variable domain, remainder taken from reference TRBV11-2 and TRBJ2-1, is EAGVAQSPRYKIIEKRQSVAFWCNPISGHATLYWYQQILGQGPKLLIQFQNNGVVDDSQLPKDRFSAERLKGVDSTLKIQPAKLEDSAVYLCASSFPGRGNEQFFGPGTRLTVL.

The V call is TRBV19, the J call TRBJ2-2; no firm D call. V was trimmed by 5 bases and J by 7 bases, leaving 5 bases between them. The CDR3 has 11 residues. Germline V CDR1 and CDR2: LNHDA, SQIVND (reference sequence). DNA for the CDR3: TGTGCCAGTAGTTTGGACGGGGAGCTGTTTTTT. Its protein product is CASSLDGELFF.

The rearrangement links TRBV11-2 to TRBJ1-2; D is undetermined. The ends were cut back, 5 bases at V and 8 bases at J, with 24 bases in the middle. Germline-derived CDR1 and CDR2 are SGHAT and FQNNGV. The CDR3 has 16 amino acids. DNA for the CDR3: TGTGCCAGCAGCCACTCCCCGGCGTCGGATTCGGGAGGCTACACCTTC. This gives the protein CASSHSPASDSGGYTF. Full variable domain (rest looked up from reference TRBV11-2 and TRBJ1-2): EAGVAQSPRYKIIEKRQSVAFWCNPISGHATLYWYQQILGQGPKLLIQFQNNGVVDDSQLPKDRFSAERLKGVDSTLKIQPAKLEDSAVYLCASSHSPASDSGGYTFGSGTRLTVV.

The CDR3 reads CASSPRGASYNSPLHF. DNA for the CDR3: TGTGCCAGCAGCCCCAGGGGAGCCTCCTATAATTCACCCCTCCACTTT. This chain links TRBV7-2 with TRBJ1-6; a possible D gene is TRBD1 (6 bases). The germline V gene has CDR1 SGHTA and CDR2 FQGNSA. There are 16 residues in the CDR3. Trimming removed 5 bases at V and 0 bases at J, with 11 bases between.

The chain links TRBV5-4 to TRBJ1-1; 7 bases are shared with TRBD1. Germline-derived CDR1 and CDR2 are SGHNT and YYREEE (reference sequence). J was trimmed by 8 bases and V by 2 bases; bases with no gene match: 6. This CDR3 has 13 amino acids. For the CDR3, the DNA is TGTGCCAGCAGCTTTAACGACAGGGAGGAAGCTTTCTTT. Translation: CASSFNDREEAFF.

This sequence joins TRBV5-6 and TRBJ1-4; TRBD1 matches at 7 bases. CDR1 SGHDT and CDR2 YYEEEE come from the germline V gene. CDR3 size: 16 residues. Trimming cost V 2 bases and J 5 bases; bases outside gene matches: 9. The DNA of the CDR3 is TGTGCCAGCAGCTTTTTCCGAGGGGGCGGGAATGAAAAACTGTTTTTT. Protein product: CASSFFRGGGNEKLFF.

This chain uses TRBV5-1 with TRBJ2-5; D gene uncertain. Germline assignment: CDR1 SGHRS and CDR2 YFSETQ. The length of the CDR3 is 13 residues. V was clipped by 4 bases and J by 5 bases, with 12 bases between them. The CDR3 nucleotides read TGCGCCAGCAGCCTGCCCCTCAGTGAGACCCAGTACTTC. Its protein is CASSLPLSETQYF.

The rearrangement uses TRBV6-1 and TRBJ1-2; the D gene is possibly TRBD1 (5 bases). With 5 bases removed from V and 8 bases from J, the gap between germline ends came to 12 bases. The germline gives CDR1 MNHNS, CDR2 SASEGT. This CDR3 is 12 amino acids long. Written as DNA, the CDR3 is TGTGCCAGCAGTTATGGGGCTGGGGGCTACACCTTC. It yields the protein CASSYGAGGYTF.

The rearrangement uses TRBV7-9 and TRBJ1-1; no reliable D call. Germline assignment: CDR1 SEHNR and CDR2 FQNEAQ (reference sequence). The CDR3 spans 12 residues. Trimming stripped 8 bases from V and 0 bases from J, with 7 bases between. CDR3 nucleotide sequence: TGTGCCAGCGGGAGGGTGAACACTGAAGCTTTCTTT. Protein product: CASGRVNTEAFF.

The chain uses TRBV7-2 and TRBJ1-6; maybe TRBD1 (5 bases). The CDR3 sequence is 13 residues long. V lost 8 bases, J lost 8 bases, and 13 bases lay in between. Germline V gene data show CDR1 as SGHTA and CDR2 as FQGNSA. CDR3 DNA: TGTGCCAGCGCACGAGTGGGGGATTCACCCCTCCACTTT. Residues: CASARVGDSPLHF.

The chain carries TRBV19 and TRBJ2-6; D is undetermined. This CDR3 spans 15 amino acids. Germline V CDR1 and CDR2: LNHDA, SQIVND (reference sequence). V was pared by 1 base and J by 2 bases, with 6 bases between. The CDR3 is CASSIVRAGANVLTF. The DNA of the CDR3 is TGTGCCAGTAGTATAGTTAGGGCTGGGGCCAACGTCCTGACTTTC.